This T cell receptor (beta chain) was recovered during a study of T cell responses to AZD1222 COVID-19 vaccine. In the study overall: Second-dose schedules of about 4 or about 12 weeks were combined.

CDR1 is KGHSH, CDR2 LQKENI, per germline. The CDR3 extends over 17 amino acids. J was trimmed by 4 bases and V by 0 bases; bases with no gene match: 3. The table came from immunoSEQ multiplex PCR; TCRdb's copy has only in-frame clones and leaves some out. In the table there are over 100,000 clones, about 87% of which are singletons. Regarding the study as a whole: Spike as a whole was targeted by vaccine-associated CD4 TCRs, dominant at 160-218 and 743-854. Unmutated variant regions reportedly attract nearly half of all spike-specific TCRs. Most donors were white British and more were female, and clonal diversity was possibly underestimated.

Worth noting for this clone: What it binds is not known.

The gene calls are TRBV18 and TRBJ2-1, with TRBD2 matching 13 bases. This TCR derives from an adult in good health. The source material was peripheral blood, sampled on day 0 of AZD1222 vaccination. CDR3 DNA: TGTGCCAGCTCACCACCGGGGACTAGCGGGATATACAATGAGCAGTTCTTC. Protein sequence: CASSPPGTSGIYNEQFF.